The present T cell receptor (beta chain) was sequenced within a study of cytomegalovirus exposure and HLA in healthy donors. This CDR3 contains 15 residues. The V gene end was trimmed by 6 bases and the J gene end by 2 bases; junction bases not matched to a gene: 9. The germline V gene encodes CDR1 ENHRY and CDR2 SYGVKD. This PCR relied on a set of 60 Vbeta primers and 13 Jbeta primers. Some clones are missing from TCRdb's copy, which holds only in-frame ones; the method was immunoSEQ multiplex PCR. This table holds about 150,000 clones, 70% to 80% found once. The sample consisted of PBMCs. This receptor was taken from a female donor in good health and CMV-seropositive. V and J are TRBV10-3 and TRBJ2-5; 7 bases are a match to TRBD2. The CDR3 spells CAISPGTTSQETQYF. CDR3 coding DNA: TGTGCCATCAGCCCCGGGACTACCTCGCAAGAGACCCAGTACTTC.